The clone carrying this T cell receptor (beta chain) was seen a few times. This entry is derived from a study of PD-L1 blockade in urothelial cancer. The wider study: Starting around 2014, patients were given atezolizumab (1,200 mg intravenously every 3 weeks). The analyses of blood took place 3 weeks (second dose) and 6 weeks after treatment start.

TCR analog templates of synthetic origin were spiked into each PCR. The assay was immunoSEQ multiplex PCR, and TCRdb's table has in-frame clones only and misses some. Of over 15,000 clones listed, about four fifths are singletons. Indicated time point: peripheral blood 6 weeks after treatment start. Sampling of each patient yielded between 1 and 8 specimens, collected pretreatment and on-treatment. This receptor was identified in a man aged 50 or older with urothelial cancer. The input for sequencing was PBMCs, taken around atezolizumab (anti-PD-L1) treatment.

CDR3 nucleotides: TGTGCCAGCAGCTCCCGGGGACAGGGGGGCAATGGCTACACCTTC. Translating it yields CASSSRGQGGNGYTF. This chain uses TRBV9 with TRBJ1-2, with 11 bases identical to TRBD1. Germline V lookup: CDR1 SGDLS, CDR2 YYNGEE. The CDR3 runs to 15 residues. V gave up 4 bases and J gave up 6 bases; unmatched junction bases: 8. The full variable domain, completed using reference TRBV9 and TRBJ1-2, is DSGVTQTPKHLITATGQRVTLRCSPRSGDLSVYWYQQSLDQGLQFLIQYYNGEERAKGNILERFSAQQFPDLHSELNLSSLELGDSALYFCASSSRGQGGNGYTFGSGTRLTVV.